Below, 24 T cell receptor beta chains from the same sample are listed, as sequenced in a study of T-cell memory formation after mild COVID-19 (dated by TCRdb to 2020 to 2023). The library was prepared using 5' RACE. Reads for this sample came from an Illumina NovaSeq 6000. The public reads were run again by TCRdb, first through fastp at Q25 and then through MiXCR, and only productive beta chains were kept. Rows with a matching CDR3 protein are joined into one entry that keeps the most common DNA and genes. The sample table contains over 350,000 distinct CDR3 sequences; only one count was recorded for more than 20% of them. Around 9.5% of the sample is held by the ten biggest clonotypes. The sequenced sample was PBMCs or a T cell subset sorted from them (not recorded which). The receptors derive from an adult woman who had mild COVID-19 (a few samples of this study predate the infection). The sample titles of this study are shuffled in the database, so cell type and time point are left out; the donor was told from shared clones.

This clonotype turned up a few times. V and J are TRBV20-1 and TRBJ1-2; the match to TRBD1 covers 7 bases. Germline lookup yields CDR1 DFQATT and CDR2 SNEGSKA (reference sequence). This CDR3 has 11 residues. The V and J ends lost 2 bases and 11 bases, in that order; junction bases with no gene match: 5. The chain's CDR3 is CSARLGQYYTF. In DNA form, the CDR3 reads TGCAGTGCTAGACTGGGACAGTATTACACCTTC.

The rearrangement links TRBV5-4 to TRBJ2-5; no clear D. This CDR3 region has 13 residues. Germline values: CDR1 SGHNT, CDR2 YYREEE (reference sequence). V was shortened by 4 bases and J by 5 bases, with 12 bases between the two germline ends. The CDR3 coding sequence is TGTGCCAGCAGCCCCCGTGTCGAGGAGACCCAGTACTTC. Protein product: CASSPRVEETQYF.

This clonotype was observed a single time. The junction and the germline gene differ at one end; a read error may be behind it. This chain links TRBV6-2 or TRBV6-3 with TRBJ2-3, with D hard to call. The germline gives CDR1 MNHEY, CDR2 SVGEGT. There are 11 residues in the CDR3. The CDR3 protein is CASNYADTQYF. The DNA of the CDR3 is TGTGCCAGCAATTACGCAGATACGCAGTATTTT.

The chain combines TRBV10-3 with TRBJ2-7, with 15 nucleotides matching TRBD2. This CDR3 is 17 amino acids long. Losses at the gene ends were 6 bases for V and 1 base for J; bases not matched to a gene: 7. Germline assignment: CDR1 ENHRY and CDR2 SYGVKD. CDR3 in amino acids: CAIRPGLAGGRSYEQYF. The CDR3 region has the DNA TGTGCCATCAGGCCGGGACTAGCGGGAGGTCGTTCCTACGAGCAGTACTTC.

DNA of the CDR3: TGCAGTGCGACGCCCAGGGTTAAGGCCTACGAGCAGTACTTC. Residues: CSATPRVKAYEQYF. This rearrangement joins TRBV20-1 to TRBJ2-7; tentative D call: TRBD1 (5 bases). The ends were cut back, 6 bases at V and 2 bases at J, with 17 bases in the middle. The CDR3 runs 14 residues. CDR1 is DFQATT, CDR2 SNEGSKA, per germline (reference sequence).

There are a few counts of this clonotype. This sequence joins TRBV11-2 and TRBJ2-1; TRBD2 aligns across 7 bases. The germline V gene has CDR1 SGHAT and CDR2 FQNNGV. This CDR3 contains 15 residues. The V and J ends lost 5 bases and 1 base, in that order; junction bases with no gene match: 5. CDR3 in DNA: TGTGCCAGCAGCCGACGAGCGGGATCCTACAATGAGCAGTTCTTC. Encoded protein: CASSRRAGSYNEQFF.

Relative to its sample, this clonotype is medium-sized. This rearrangement joins TRBV7-9 to TRBJ2-1, with D possibly TRBD1 on 5 matching bases. This CDR3 has 14 amino acids. V lost 5 bases and J 9 bases, leaving 17 bases between the germline ends. Germline loops: CDR1 SEHNR, CDR2 FQNEAQ (reference sequence). CDR3 sequence (DNA): TGTGCCAGCAGCCCAAGGGCAGGGAAGGGTGAGCAGTTCTTC. Protein sequence: CASSPRAGKGEQFF.

The gene calls are TRBV29-1 and TRBJ2-7; 11 bases align to TRBD2. This CDR3 is built from 15 residues. J gave up 0 bases and V 4 bases, and 5 bases lay outside the gene matches. The V gene's germline CDR1 is SQVTM and CDR2 ANQGSEA. The CDR3 reads CSVARLAGSSYEQYF. The CDR3 nucleotides are TGCAGCGTTGCTCGACTAGCGGGGAGCTCCTACGAGCAGTACTTC.

In its sample, this clonotype was seen a few times. The chain is built from TRBV11-2 and TRBJ2-3; 7 positions match TRBD2. Germline CDR1 and CDR2: SGHAT and FQNNGV. J gave up 9 bases and V 5 bases, and 17 bases lay outside the gene matches. The CDR3 covers 16 residues. CDR3 sequence (DNA): TGTGCCAGCAGCCCCCCAAGCGGGGTGGCCTTTAGAACGCAGTATTTT. Translation gives CASSPPSGVAFRTQYF.

The chain is built from TRBV5-1 and TRBJ2-5, with D possibly being TRBD2 (5 bases). Germline-derived CDR1 and CDR2 are SGHRS and YFSETQ. This CDR3 comprises 19 residues. V was cut by 4 bases and J by 0 bases, with 25 bases left in between. The CDR3 nucleotides read TGCGCCAGCAGCCGCTCGGGGATGCTTCGACAACGGTACCAAGAGACCCAGTACTTC. Translation gives CASSRSGMLRQRYQETQYF.

This clonotype was detected many times. V usage is TRBV15 and J usage is TRBJ1-4; D remains unclear. CDR1 is LNHNV, CDR2 YYDKDF, per germline (reference sequence). This CDR3 region has 16 residues. V was shortened by 0 bases and J by 2 bases, with 10 bases between the two germline ends. Written as DNA, the CDR3 is TGTGCCACCAGCAGAGATGGGATTCGCACTAATGAAAAACTGTTTTTT. Translation gives CATSRDGIRTNEKLFF.

The rearrangement uses TRBV14 and TRBJ2-2; 8 nucleotides agree with TRBD1. The ends lost 1 base at V and 5 bases at J; junction bases unmatched: 3. This CDR3 is 15 amino acids long. The germline gives CDR1 SGHDN, CDR2 FVKESK. In DNA form, the CDR3 reads TGTGCCAGCAGCCAAGGCTGGACAGGGACCGGGGAGCTGTTTTTT. Translation: CASSQGWTGTGELFF.

This clonotype came up a few times. This rearrangement joins TRBV2 to TRBJ2-1; tentative D call: TRBD1 (5 bases). The V gene lost 7 bases and the J gene lost 5 bases, with 15 bases spanning the gap. The CDR3 runs to 14 residues. Per germline, CDR1 SNHLY and CDR2 FYNNEI. Here the CDR3 DNA reads TGTGCCAGCATTTACGCTGGGGCAAACAATGAGCAGTTCTTC. This encodes CASIYAGANNEQFF. The variable domain in full, with the rest retrieved from reference TRBV2 and TRBJ2-1, is EPEVTQTPSHQVTQMGQEVILRCVPISNHLYFYWYRQILGQKVEFLVSFYNNEISEKSEIFDDQFSVERPDGSNFTLKIRSTKLEDSAMYFCASIYAGANNEQFFGPGTRLTVL.

This clonotype was picked up a small number of times. The chain carries TRBV18 and TRBJ1-1; tentatively, D is TRBD1 (5 bases). Per germline, CDR1 KGHSH and CDR2 LQKENI. The V gene lost 4 bases and the J gene lost 0 bases, with 18 bases spanning the gap. The length of the CDR3 is 17 residues. The CDR3 DNA sequence: TGTGCCAGCTCACACCCCCTCGGGAACAGGATGAACACTGAAGCTTTCTTT. Translating gives CASSHPLGNRMNTEAFF.

This clonotype occurred many times. The chain has TRBV12-3 or TRBV12-4 and TRBJ1-1; D is undetermined. This CDR3 comprises 14 residues. The V end was cut by 3 bases, the J end by 0 bases, with 8 bases between. The CDR3 coding sequence is TGTGCCAGCAGTTTGCGGCCTATGAACACTGAAGCTTTCTTT. It translates to CASSLRPMNTEAFF.

V usage is TRBV12-3 or TRBV12-4 and J usage is TRBJ2-2, with D possibly matching TRBD1 (6 bases). Trimming shortened V by 6 bases and J by 4 bases, and 12 bases separated the two germline ends. The CDR3 totals 14 residues. The CDR3 DNA reads TGTGCCAGCAGATTCGACAGGTCCACCGGGGAGCTGTTTTTT. It is translated as CASRFDRSTGELFF.

A few counts support this clonotype. The CDR3: CSVEQGAYEQYF. DNA of the CDR3: TGCAGCGTTGAACAGGGGGCCTACGAGCAGTACTTC. This chain links TRBV29-1 with TRBJ2-7, with 7 bases lining up with TRBD1. V was pared by 2 bases and J by 2 bases, with 0 bases of the junction left unmatched. The germline gives CDR1 SQVTM, CDR2 ANQGSEA. The CDR3 has 12 residues.

V and J are TRBV24-1 and TRBJ2-5; perhaps TRBD1 as D (7 bases). Trimming removed 3 bases at V and 6 bases at J, with 19 bases between. Looked up from germline, CDR1 is KGHDR and CDR2 is SFDVKD. The CDR3 is made up of 16 amino acids. CDR3 region: CATSDRGTVSAKTQYF. The CDR3 DNA reads TGTGCCACCAGTGATCGGGGGACAGTTTCAGCAAAGACCCAGTACTTC.

This chain uses TRBV18 with TRBJ2-1; perhaps TRBD1 as D (6 bases). Germline lookup yields CDR1 KGHSH and CDR2 LQKENI. There are 16 residues in the CDR3. The ends were cut back, 2 bases at V and 3 bases at J, with 14 bases in the middle. This chain's CDR3 is CASSPNEGEYYNEQFF. The CDR3 DNA follows: TGTGCCAGCTCACCAAACGAGGGGGAGTACTACAATGAGCAGTTCTTC. The whole variable domain, filled in from reference TRBV18 and TRBJ2-1, reads NAGVMQNPRHLVRRRGQEARLRCSPMKGHSHVYWYRQLPEEGLKFMVYLQKENIIDESGMPKERFSAEFPKEGPSILRIQQVVRGDSAAYFCASSPNEGEYYNEQFFGPGTRLTVL.

Only a few counts were recorded for this clonotype. The rearrangement joins TRBV11-3 to TRBJ2-1; 7 bases match TRBD2. The V and J ends lost 3 bases and 9 bases, in that order; junction bases with no gene match: 8. This CDR3 region has 14 residues. CDR1 SGHNT and CDR2 YENEEA come from the germline V gene. CDR3 coding DNA: TGTGCCAGCAGCTTCGGCGGGAGCCGGGGTGAGCAGTTCTTC. It codes for CASSFGGSRGEQFF.

The chain joins TRBV7-2 to TRBJ2-7, with TRBD1 as a possible D gene (5 bases). CDR3 length: 15 amino acids. Germline V gene lookup returns CDR1 SGHTA and CDR2 FQGNSA. Trimming cost V 0 bases and J 3 bases, with 12 bases left between them. The CDR3 region has the DNA TGTGCCAGCAGCTTAGCACAGGCGGTCGACTACGAGCAGTACTTC. Amino acids: CASSLAQAVDYEQYF.

This chain joins TRBV5-1 and TRBJ2-7; D not resolved. There are 14 residues in the CDR3. Germline values: CDR1 SGHRS, CDR2 YFSETQ. V dropped 4 bases and J dropped 2 bases, with 13 bases sitting between them. CDR3 sequence: CASSHTSTTYEQYF. The CDR3 DNA sequence: TGCGCCAGCAGCCATACATCGACCACCTACGAGCAGTACTTC.

This sequence joins TRBV7-8 and TRBJ2-3, with D perhaps matching TRBD1 or TRBD2 (5 bases each). V dropped 1 base and J dropped 8 bases, with 22 bases sitting between them. CDR1 and CDR2 from the germline V gene are SGHVS and FQNEAQ. This CDR3 has 17 residues. CDR3 amino acids: CASSLVCVMDGTCTQYF. The CDR3 region has the DNA TGTGCCAGCAGCTTAGTCTGTGTTATGGATGGGACCTGTACGCAGTATTTT. The entire variable domain, with the rest obtained from reference TRBV7-8 and TRBJ2-3, is as follows: GAGVSQSPRYKVAKRGQDVALRCDPISGHVSLFWYQQALGQGPEFLTYFQNEAQLDKSGLPSDRFFAERPEGSVSTLKIQRTQQEDSAVYLCASSLVCVMDGTCTQYFGPGTRLTVL.

This clonotype was seen many times. The V call is TRBV7-2, the J call TRBJ2-2; 9 nucleotides align to TRBD2. The CDR3 runs to 15 residues. V shed 3 bases and J 4 bases; nucleotides not matched to a gene: 3. Germline values: CDR1 SGHTA, CDR2 FQGNSA. CDR3 sequence reads: CASSFAGGVTGELFF. The CDR3 DNA reads TGTGCCAGCAGCTTCGCGGGAGGGGTCACCGGGGAGCTGTTTTTT.